The following is a T cell receptor beta chain sequence with its context. The data are from a study of cytomegalovirus exposure and HLA in healthy donors. V lost 5 bases to trimming and J lost 7 bases; unmatched junction nucleotides: 5. The CDR3 loop spans 14 amino acids. Germline V gene data show CDR1 as WSHSY and CDR2 as SAAADI. Primers: 60 Vbeta forward and 13 Jbeta reverse. Profiling relied on immunoSEQ multiplex PCR, and the TCRdb table lists in-frame clones only, not all of them. The sample comprises under 200,000 clones, 70% to 80% of which are singletons, and 2% to 2.5% rests with the top ten. Material: PBMCs. V and J are TRBV10-2 and TRBJ2-1, with 10 nucleotides matching TRBD1. The source is a man aged 55 to 70 in good health and CMV-seronegative. CDR3 DNA sequence: TGCGCCAGCAGTCCTCGGACAGGGGGGAATGAGCAGTTCTTC. It specifies CASSPRTGGNEQFF.